Below, 16 T cell receptor beta chains from the same sample are listed, as sequenced in a study of CD8+ T cells in alopecia areata. TCR sequencing used cDNA made by reverse transcription of extracted RNA. Data came from immunoSEQ multiplex PCR; TCRdb stores just in-frame clones and leaves some out. Of a few hundred thousand clones listed, roughly 50% are singletons. Sample: CD8+ T cells sorted from blood. The receptors derive from a human donor in good health.

This clone was detected a few times. The gene calls are TRBV5-4 and TRBJ2-3, with TRBD1 as a possible D gene (5 bases). Germline V lookup: CDR1 SGHNT, CDR2 YYREEE (reference sequence). Trimming took 0 bases from V and 5 from J, leaving 10 bases between them. This CDR3 contains 14 residues. The CDR3 region has the DNA TGTGCCAGCAGCTTGGAAGGGGTGGGAGATACGCAGTATTTT. It specifies CASSLEGVGDTQYF.

The V and J genes are TRBV4-1 and TRBJ2-3; D call uncertain. Germline CDR1 reads MGHRA; CDR2 reads YSYEKL. V shed 0 bases and J shed 5 bases, with 9 bases lying between them. The CDR3 has 14 amino acids. The CDR3 here is CASSQEVGKDTQYF. For the CDR3, the DNA is TGCGCCAGCAGCCAAGAAGTAGGCAAAGATACGCAGTATTTT.

V is TRBV2 and J is TRBJ2-1; unclear D gene. V shed 6 bases and J shed 0 bases, with 15 bases lying between them. CDR1 SNHLY and CDR2 FYNNEI come from the germline V gene. The CDR3 is 16 amino acids. The CDR3 sequence: CASSPTAGSSYNEQFF. The CDR3 nucleotides read TGTGCCAGCAGCCCTACCGCAGGTTCCTCCTACAATGAGCAGTTCTTC. Supplemented by reference TRBV2 and TRBJ2-1, the full variable domain reads EPEVTQTPSHQVTQMGQEVILRCVPISNHLYFYWYRQILGQKVEFLVSFYNNEISEKSEIFDDQFSVERPDGSNFTLKIRSTKLEDSAMYFCASSPTAGSSYNEQFFGPGTRLTVL.

This chain joins TRBV7-9 and TRBJ1-5; D not certain. V gave up 2 bases and J gave up 5 bases, with 10 bases separating them. This CDR3 has 14 amino acids. Germline V gene lookup returns CDR1 SEHNR and CDR2 FQNEAQ (reference sequence). The CDR3 loop reads CASSLSSVDQPQHF. The CDR3 DNA follows: TGTGCCAGCAGCTTATCCTCGGTAGATCAGCCCCAGCATTTT.

The chain recombines TRBV6-5 with TRBJ2-7; D remains unclear. Trimming pared 5 bases from V and 6 bases from J, leaving 11 bases between. CDR1 and CDR2 from the germline V gene are MNHEY and SVGAGI. CDR3 length equals 12 residues. The CDR3 here is CASSPTGLEQYF. CDR3 sequence (DNA): TGTGCCAGCAGTCCGACCGGGCTCGAGCAGTACTTC.

This chain connects TRBV29-1 to TRBJ2-4, with 10 bases lining up with TRBD2. The length of the CDR3 is 19 residues. Germline V gene data show CDR1 as SQVTM and CDR2 as ANQGSEA. J lost 0 bases, V lost 0 bases, and 11 bases had no gene match. For the CDR3, the DNA is TGCAGCGTTGAAGAGTGGCCTAGCGGGGGCTCGCGAGCCAAAAACATTCAGTACTTC. Its translation: CSVEEWPSGGSRAKNIQYF.

V is TRBV9 and J is TRBJ1-2; the D gene is possibly TRBD1 (5 bases). The CDR3 sequence is 16 residues long. Germline V CDR1 and CDR2: SGDLS, YYNGEE. Between the trimmed V and J ends, which lost 0 bases and 0 bases, there was a span of 12 bases. The CDR3 protein is CASSVGSRVPNYGYTF. As DNA, the CDR3 is TGTGCCAGCAGCGTAGGCAGCAGGGTCCCTAACTATGGCTACACCTTC.

This clone was observed a few times. The J gene is TRBJ2-1, the V gene TRBV2, with TRBD1 matching 8 bases. Germline V gene data show CDR1 as SNHLY and CDR2 as FYNNEI. J was trimmed by 4 bases and V by 8 bases; bases with no gene match: 10. This CDR3 is built from 15 residues. The DNA of the CDR3 is TGTGCCAGCGCGACGGCAGGGGGCTTGTACAATGAGCAGTTCTTC. Translated, it gives CASATAGGLYNEQFF.

The CDR3 DNA follows: TGTGCCAGCAGTTCGGAGGGGCCCCACTATGGCTACACCTTC. It is translated as CASSSEGPHYGYTF. The chain has TRBV27 and TRBJ1-2, with D possibly TRBD1 on 5 matching bases. The germline V gene encodes CDR1 MNHEY and CDR2 SMNVEV (reference sequence). V lost 4 bases and J 3 bases, leaving 12 bases between the germline ends. This CDR3 has 14 amino acids.

This clone has only a few counts. The rearrangement uses TRBV5-6 and TRBJ2-1; 8 bases agree with TRBD2. Per germline, CDR1 SGHDT and CDR2 YYEEEE. The CDR3 covers 18 residues. Unmatched junction bases numbered 13, after V lost 3 bases and J lost 2 bases. CDR3 sequence: CASSSIAGRSVAYNEQFF. The CDR3 DNA sequence: TGTGCCAGCAGCTCCATAGCGGGGCGGTCCGTGGCCTACAATGAGCAGTTCTTC.

This clone was seen a few times. The J gene is TRBJ1-2, the V gene TRBV19; D is unclear. The CDR3 is 15 residues long. The V end lost 5 bases, the J end lost 7 bases, and 20 bases lay between the germline ends. The germline V gene has CDR1 LNHDA and CDR2 SQIVND (reference sequence). The CDR3 DNA sequence: TGTGCCAGTAGTCTGGGCGTTGAAGGGTTCTCTGGCTACACCTTC. As protein: CASSLGVEGFSGYTF.

With respect to this clone: A read error is possible here, since a much larger clone lies one base away. Within the sample, other DNA sequences also encode this same CDR3. The rearrangement links TRBV5-6 to TRBJ1-1; no definite D call. Germline V gives CDR1 SGHDT, CDR2 YYEEEE. The CDR3 consists of 13 residues. The germline V and J ends were trimmed by 0 bases and 0 bases, with 3 bases remaining between them. The CDR3 region is CASSLGVNTEAFF. In DNA, the CDR3 is TGTGCCAGCAGCTTGGGGGTGAACACTGAAGCTTTCTTT.

This clone turned up a few times. The chain uses TRBV2 and TRBJ1-3; D may be TRBD1 (5 bases). V lost 8 bases, J lost 0 bases, and 14 bases lay in between. Germline loops: CDR1 SNHLY, CDR2 FYNNEI. The CDR3 runs 15 residues. The CDR3 bases are TGTGCCAGCCGAGACGGGGCGGACTCTGGAAACACCATATATTTT. Translation: CASRDGADSGNTIYF.

This clone was seen ten or more times. The chain links TRBV6-4 to TRBJ1-1, with unresolved D. Germline V gene lookup returns CDR1 MRHNA and CDR2 SNTAGT. This CDR3 is 13 amino acids long. V was cut by 0 bases and J by 1 base, with 3 bases left in between. In DNA form, the CDR3 reads TGTGCCAGCAGTGACTCGGAGAACACTGAAGCTTTCTTT. Its protein product is CASSDSENTEAFF.

The V and J genes are TRBV29-1 and TRBJ1-2; 10 bases are a match to TRBD1. The junction had 6 bases not matched to a gene; V was cut back by 7 bases and J by 4 bases. CDR3 length: 13 amino acids. The germline CDR1 and CDR2 sequences are SQVTM and ANQGSEA. CDR3 DNA sequence: TGCAGCGGTGACAGGGGGCCTGGCTATGGCTACACCTTC. It codes for CSGDRGPGYGYTF.

This clone has only a few counts. V usage is TRBV4-3 and J usage is TRBJ2-5; D not certain. The CDR3 sequence is 13 residues long. Germline V gene sequence: CDR1 LGHNA, CDR2 YSLEER. Trimming took 3 bases from V and 5 from J, leaving 10 bases between them. CDR3 sequence: CASSQMGWETQYF. CDR3 nucleotide sequence: TGCGCCAGCAGCCAGATGGGCTGGGAGACCCAGTACTTC.